The 11 T cell receptor beta chains listed next were all sequenced from one sample in a study of CD8 T cells in ankylosing spondylitis (dated by TCRdb to 2016 to 2017). Paper-wide results and their limitations: Blood from ankylosing spondylitis patients appeared to be characterized by a TCR beta motif made up of several highly homologous amino acid variants.

Their antigens remain unidentified. Library method: 5' RACE. Sequenced using an Illumina HiSeq 2500. TCRdb itself trimmed the public reads at Q25 with fastp, ran MiXCR and retained productive beta chains. Rows with a matching CDR3 protein are joined into one entry that keeps the most common DNA and genes. The sample has roughly 470,000 distinct CDR3 sequences on record, approximately 26% of them singletons. The top ten clonotypes cover roughly 1% of the sample. The sample comprised blood, either unsorted or a sorted T cell fraction (not recorded which). Source of these receptors: a male donor with ankylosing spondylitis.

The V and J genes are TRBV10-3 and TRBJ2-3, with a tentative D call TRBD2 (5 bases). V was cut by 0 bases and J by 7 bases, with 11 bases left in between. Germline V CDR1 and CDR2: ENHRY, SYGVKD. CDR3 size: 14 residues. The CDR3 sequence is CAISESGSEHTQYF. For the CDR3, the DNA is TGTGCCATCAGTGAGTCAGGGAGCGAACATACGCAGTATTTT.

This chain connects TRBV6-6 to TRBJ2-1; D uncertain. CDR1 is MNHNY, CDR2 SVGAGI, per germline (reference sequence). The CDR3 spans 12 residues. The V end was cut by 6 bases, the J end by 6 bases, with 9 bases between. CDR3 sequence: CASRKPPNEQFF. The CDR3 DNA is TGTGCCAGCAGAAAACCCCCCAATGAGCAGTTCTTC.

About this clonotype itself: Compared with germline, one end of the junction differs, possibly owing to a read error. The gene calls are TRBV7-8 and TRBJ1-4, with 7 bases aligning to TRBD1. The CDR3 is 15 residues long. CDR1 and CDR2 (germline): SGHVS, FQNEAQ. The CDR3 loop is CASSTGRGSNAKLFF. Written as DNA, the CDR3 is TGTGCCAGCAGCACCGGCAGGGGGTCTAATGCAAAACTGTTTTTT.

V is TRBV4-2 and J is TRBJ2-3, with D unclear. CDR1 LGHNA and CDR2 YNFKEQ come from the germline V gene. V was clipped by 0 bases and J by 6 bases, with 13 bases between them. This CDR3 spans 15 amino acids. The CDR3 nucleotides read TGTGCCAGCAGCCAAGATCCCATAACCGCGGATACGCAGTATTTT. As protein: CASSQDPITADTQYF.

In its sample, this clonotype was seen many times. The chain links TRBV11-2 to TRBJ1-1; D is unresolved. Germline V CDR1 and CDR2: SGHAT, FQNNGV. This CDR3 has 14 amino acids. Trimming shortened V by 4 bases and J by 4 bases, and 13 bases separated the two germline ends. CDR3 amino acids: CASSWSGSGTEAFF. The CDR3 DNA reads TGTGCCAGCAGCTGGAGCGGTTCGGGCACTGAAGCTTTCTTT. Based on the CDR3 plus reference TRBV11-2 and TRBJ1-1, the full variable domain is EAGVAQSPRYKIIEKRQSVAFWCNPISGHATLYWYQQILGQGPKLLIQFQNNGVVDDSQLPKDRFSAERLKGVDSTLKIQPAKLEDSAVYLCASSWSGSGTEAFFGQGTRLTVV.

This clonotype was seen only a few times. The V and J genes are TRBV7-2 and TRBJ2-2; D remains unclear. This CDR3 comprises 16 residues. The V end was cut by 3 bases, the J end by 0 bases, with 11 bases between. Germline lookup yields CDR1 SGHTA and CDR2 FQGNSA. CDR3 sequence (DNA): TGTGCCAGCAGCTTTGGGCTACCCCCGAACACCGGGGAGCTGTTTTTT. Amino acid sequence: CASSFGLPPNTGELFF.

There are a few counts of this clonotype. This chain links TRBV29-1 with TRBJ2-2, with 10 bases lining up with TRBD1. Losses at the gene ends were 7 bases for V and 7 bases for J; bases not matched to a gene: 6. Per germline, CDR1 SQVTM and CDR2 ANQGSEA. This CDR3 is 13 amino acids long. CDR3: CSAGQGGVGELFF. Written as DNA, the CDR3 is TGCAGCGCTGGACAGGGGGGAGTCGGGGAGCTGTTTTTT.

The chain employs TRBV11-2 and TRBJ2-7, with D perhaps matching TRBD1 (5 bases). The CDR3 spans 13 residues. Deletions cut 3 bases from V and 4 bases from J, with 10 bases between. The V gene's germline CDR1 is SGHAT and CDR2 FQNNGV. This CDR3 is CASSLAGMYEQYF. The CDR3 DNA sequence: TGTGCCAGCAGCTTGGCAGGGATGTACGAGCAGTACTTC. Full variable domain (outside the CDR3, taken from reference TRBV11-2 and TRBJ2-7): EAGVAQSPRYKIIEKRQSVAFWCNPISGHATLYWYQQILGQGPKLLIQFQNNGVVDDSQLPKDRFSAERLKGVDSTLKIQPAKLEDSAVYLCASSLAGMYEQYFGPGTRLTVT.

V is TRBV10-3 and J is TRBJ2-7; D is possibly TRBD1 or TRBD2 (6 bases each). The germline CDR1 and CDR2 sequences are ENHRY and SYGVKD. CDR3 size: 12 residues. The V end lost 4 bases, the J end lost 5 bases, and 9 bases lay between the germline ends. In DNA, the CDR3 is TGTGCCATCAGTGTGGGGGGCGACGAGCAGTACTTC. Protein product: CAISVGGDEQYF.

The rearrangement links TRBV6-5 to TRBJ2-1; 9 bases are a match to TRBD2. J gave up 0 bases and V 1 base, and 1 base lay outside the gene matches. This CDR3 region has 16 residues. CDR1 and CDR2 (germline): MNHEY, SVGAGI. The CDR3 loop is CASSYFSGSSYNEQFF. The CDR3 region has the DNA TGTGCCAGCAGTTACTTTAGCGGGAGCTCCTACAATGAGCAGTTCTTC.

The gene calls are TRBV20-1 and TRBJ2-1; 8 bases align to TRBD1. The CDR3 consists of 14 residues. After removal of 5 bases from V and 6 bases from J, the junction contained 9 bases not matched to a gene. From germline, CDR1 is DFQATT and CDR2 SNEGSKA (reference sequence). The CDR3 region is CSADNFDRGNEQFF. The CDR3 DNA reads as TGCAGTGCTGATAACTTTGACAGGGGCAATGAGCAGTTCTTC.